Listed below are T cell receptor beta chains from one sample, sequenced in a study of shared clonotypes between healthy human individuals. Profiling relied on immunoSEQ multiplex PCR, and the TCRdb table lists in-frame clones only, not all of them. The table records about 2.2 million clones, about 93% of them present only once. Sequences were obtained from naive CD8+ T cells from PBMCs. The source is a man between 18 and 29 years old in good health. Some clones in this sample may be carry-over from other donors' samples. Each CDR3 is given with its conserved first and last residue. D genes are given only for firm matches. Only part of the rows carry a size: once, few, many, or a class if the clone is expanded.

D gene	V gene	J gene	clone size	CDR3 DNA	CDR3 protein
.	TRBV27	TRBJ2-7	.	TGTGCCAGCAGTTTAAAGGGGGTCTTGGGGTACGAGCAGTACTTC	CASSLKGVLGYEQYF
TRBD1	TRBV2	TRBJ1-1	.	TGTGCCAGCAGTGAAGCGCAGAGGACAGGGTCGGGGACTGAAGCTTTCTTT	CASSEAQRTGSGTEAFF
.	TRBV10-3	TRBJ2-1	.	TGTGCCATCAGTGCGGGACGCGAGCAATATGAGCAGTTCTTC	CAISAGREQYEQFF
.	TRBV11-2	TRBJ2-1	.	TGTGCCAGCAGCGCCGGAACGAGGGGCTCCTACAATGAGCAGTTCTTC	CASSAGTRGSYNEQFF
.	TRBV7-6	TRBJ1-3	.	TGTGCCAGCAGCTTTGACAGGCAGACGGGAGGAAACACCATATATTTT	CASSFDRQTGGNTIYF
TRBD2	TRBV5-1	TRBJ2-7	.	TGCGCCAGCAGCTGGGGACTAGCTTCAGAGCAGTACTTC	CASSWGLASEQYF
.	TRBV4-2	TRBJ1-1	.	TGTGCCAGCAGCCAAGTTCCAGGCGGGACTGAAGCTTTCTTT	CASSQVPGGTEAFF
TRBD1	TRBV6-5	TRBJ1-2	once	TGTGCCAGCAGTTACTCTACAGGGGAAGCTAACTATGGCTACACCTTC	CASSYSTGEANYGYTF
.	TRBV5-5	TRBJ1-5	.	TGTGCCAGCAGATTGGGGGGCAATCAGCCCCAGCATTTT	CASRLGGNQPQHF
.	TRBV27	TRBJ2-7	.	TGTGCCAGCACGCCGCTGGGCGGGACCTACGAGCAGTACTTC	CASTPLGGTYEQYF
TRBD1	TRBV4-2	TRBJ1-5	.	TGTGCCAGCAGCCACTTACAGGGGACGGAGCCCCAGCATTTT	CASSHLQGTEPQHF
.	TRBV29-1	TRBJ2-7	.	TGCAGCGTTGAGGGGAGGATGGACAGCTCTACCTACGAGCAGTACTTC	CSVEGRMDSSTYEQYF
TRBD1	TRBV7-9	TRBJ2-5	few	TGTGCCAGCAGCTTAAGACAGGGGGCGTTGGAAGAGACCCAGTACTTC	CASSLRQGALEETQYF
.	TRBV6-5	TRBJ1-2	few	TGTGCCAGCAGTTACTCGAACGAAGGATACTATGGCTACACCTTC	CASSYSNEGYYGYTF
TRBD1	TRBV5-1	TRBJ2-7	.	TGCGCCAGCAGTTTTCATCCGGGACAGGTGGACGAGCAGTACTTC	CASSFHPGQVDEQYF
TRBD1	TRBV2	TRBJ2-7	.	TGTGCCAATTCCGGGACAGAGGGTTCCTACGAGCAGTACTTC	CANSGTEGSYEQYF
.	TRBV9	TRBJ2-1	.	TGTGCCAGCAGCGTAGGTGGGGGAGGAACCTACAATGAGCAGTTCTTC	CASSVGGGGTYNEQFF
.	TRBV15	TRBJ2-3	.	TGTGCCACCAGCGCAGGGACCCGAGATACGCAGTATTTT	CATSAGTRDTQYF
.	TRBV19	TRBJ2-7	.	TGTGCCAGTAGTATACGTGGGACCTACGAGCAGTACTTC	CASSIRGTYEQYF
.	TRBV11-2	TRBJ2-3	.	TGTGCCAGCAGCCCCACCTGGCGTCCTAGCACAGATACGCAGTATTTT	CASSPTWRPSTDTQYF
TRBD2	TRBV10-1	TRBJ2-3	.	TGCGCCAGCAGTGCGACTAGCGGGAGCACAGATACGCAGTATTTT	CASSATSGSTDTQYF
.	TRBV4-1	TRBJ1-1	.	TGCGCCAGCAGCCCCAGGGGACCCACTGAAGCTTTCTTT	CASSPRGPTEAFF
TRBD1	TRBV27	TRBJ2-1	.	TGTGCCAGCAGTTTTATAGGACAGGTGAGCTCCTACAATGAGCAGTTCTTC	CASSFIGQVSSYNEQFF
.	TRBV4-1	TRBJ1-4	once	TGCGCCAGCAACCAGCGGGGAGAAAAACTGTTTTTT	CASNQRGEKLFF
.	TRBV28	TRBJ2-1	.	TGTGCCAGCAGCCCGGGAGGGACAGTCAATGAGCAGTTCTTC	CASSPGGTVNEQFF
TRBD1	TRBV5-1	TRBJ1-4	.	TGCGCCAGCAGCTTACAACAGGGGTTTAATGAAAAACTGTTTTTT	CASSLQQGFNEKLFF
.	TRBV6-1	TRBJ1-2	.	TGTGCCATCCCTGAGCAGGGTATCTATGGCTACACCTTC	CAIPEQGIYGYTF
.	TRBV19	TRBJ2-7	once	TGTGCCAGTAGTCCCGGAACAGGGTTCCACGAGCAGTACTTC	CASSPGTGFHEQYF
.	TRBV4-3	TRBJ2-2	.	TGCGCCAGCAGCGTAGCTGGCAGGGAGCTGTTTTTT	CASSVAGRELFF
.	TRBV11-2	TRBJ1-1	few	TGTGCCAGCAGCTTAATGGAAGCTTTCTTT	CASSLMEAFF
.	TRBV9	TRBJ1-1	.	TGTGCCAGCAGCCCCCCGGGAACTGAAGCTTTCTTT	CASSPPGTEAFF
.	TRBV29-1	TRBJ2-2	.	TGCAGCGTGGTCGGGGACACCGGGGAGCTGTTTTTT	CSVVGDTGELFF
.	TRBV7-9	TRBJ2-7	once	TGTGCCACTGGGGCGGGCTACAGCTCCGAGCAGTACTTC	CATGAGYSSEQYF
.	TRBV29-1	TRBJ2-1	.	TGCAGCGTTAAGAAGTCAACCTACAATGAGCAGTTCTTC	CSVKKSTYNEQFF
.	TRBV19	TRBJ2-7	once	TGTGCCAGTAGTATACAGGGTATCTACGAGCAGTACTTC	CASSIQGIYEQYF
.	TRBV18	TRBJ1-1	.	TGTGCCAGCTCAAAGGATACCACTGAAGCTTTCTTT	CASSKDTTEAFF
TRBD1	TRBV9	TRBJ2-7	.	TGTGCCAGCAGCGTAGGAAGAGGGACAGGGTCGTACGAGCAGTACTTC	CASSVGRGTGSYEQYF
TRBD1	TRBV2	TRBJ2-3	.	TGTGCCAGCAGTGATTGGACAGGGAACACAGATACGCAGTATTTT	CASSDWTGNTDTQYF
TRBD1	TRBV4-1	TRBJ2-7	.	TGCGCCAGCAGCCAAGAATTGACAGGGCGTAACTACGAGCAGTACTTC	CASSQELTGRNYEQYF
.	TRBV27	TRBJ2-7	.	TGTGCCAGCAGTCCATCCATCGGGCAGACCGCCTACGAGCAGTACTTC	CASSPSIGQTAYEQYF
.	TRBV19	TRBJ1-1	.	TGTGCCAGTAGTATAGGGGAGGGAGGAACTGAAGCTTTCTTT	CASSIGEGGTEAFF
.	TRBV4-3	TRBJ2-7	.	TGCGCCAGCAGCCAAGATTGGCGACCATTCGACGAGCAGTACTTC	CASSQDWRPFDEQYF
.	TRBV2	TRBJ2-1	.	TGTGCCAGCATCTCACTCGAGCTCGACAATGAGCAGTTCTTC	CASISLELDNEQFF
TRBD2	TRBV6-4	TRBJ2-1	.	TGTGCCAGCAGTTATGGGGGGGCCTACAATGAGCAGTTCTTC	CASSYGGAYNEQFF
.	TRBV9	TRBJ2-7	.	TGTGCCAGCAGCGTTACAGGGTCCGGCGAGCAGTACTTC	CASSVTGSGEQYF
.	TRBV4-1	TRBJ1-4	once	TGCGCCAGCAGCCAGACAGACAAGTCGGCTAATGAAAAACTGTTTTTT	CASSQTDKSANEKLFF
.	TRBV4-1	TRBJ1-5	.	TGCGCCAGCAGCCACCCCCACCCCAATCAGCCCCAGCATTTT	CASSHPHPNQPQHF
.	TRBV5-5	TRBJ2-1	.	TGTGCCAGCAGCTTAAGTGGGGATTTCTACAATGAGCAGTTCTTC	CASSLSGDFYNEQFF
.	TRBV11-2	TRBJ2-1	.	TGTGCCAGCAGCTGGGGTCGGGAGTCTTTCTACAATGAGCAGTTCTTC	CASSWGRESFYNEQFF
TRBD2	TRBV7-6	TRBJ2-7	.	TGTGCCAGCAGCACCTTAGCGGGAGCTACCTACGAGCAGTACTTC	CASSTLAGATYEQYF
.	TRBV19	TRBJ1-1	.	TGTGCCAGTAGTTTCGCGGGTCTAGACACTGAAGCTTTCTTT	CASSFAGLDTEAFF
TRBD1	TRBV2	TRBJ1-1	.	TGTGCCAGCAGACTAAATCAGGGGGCGTACACTGAAGCTTTCTTT	CASRLNQGAYTEAFF
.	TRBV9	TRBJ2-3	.	TGTGCCAGCAGCGTGCGAGGGATCACAGATACGCAGTATTTT	CASSVRGITDTQYF